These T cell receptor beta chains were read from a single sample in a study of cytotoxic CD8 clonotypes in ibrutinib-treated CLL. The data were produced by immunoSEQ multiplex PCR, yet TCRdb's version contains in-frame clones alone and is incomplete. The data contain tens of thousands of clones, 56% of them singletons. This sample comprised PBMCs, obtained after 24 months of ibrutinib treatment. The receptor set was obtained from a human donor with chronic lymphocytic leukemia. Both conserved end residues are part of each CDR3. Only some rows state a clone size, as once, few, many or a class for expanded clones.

cdr3_aa: CASSLRVGDSYTF
v_call: TRBV27
clone_size: .
j_call: TRBJ1-2

cdr3_aa: CAGSLLGLAAQETQYF
v_call: TRBV5-6
clone_size: .
j_call: TRBJ2-5

cdr3_aa: CASGQAMGSGQYF
v_call: TRBV19
clone_size: few
j_call: TRBJ2-7

cdr3_aa: CASSEYGDSPLHF
v_call: TRBV25-1
clone_size: .
j_call: TRBJ1-6

cdr3_aa: CASSLLTAPDTQYF
v_call: TRBV7-8
clone_size: .
j_call: TRBJ2-3

cdr3_aa: CASKGVNYGYTF
v_call: TRBV28
clone_size: .
j_call: TRBJ1-2

cdr3_aa: CASSYTGNYGYTF
v_call: TRBV6-5
clone_size: .
j_call: TRBJ1-2

cdr3_aa: CASSFLSGGDNYGYTF
v_call: TRBV13
clone_size: .
j_call: TRBJ1-2

cdr3_aa: CASSYQGHANEKLFF
v_call: TRBV7-6
clone_size: .
j_call: TRBJ1-4

cdr3_aa: CASTGGSIQETQYF
v_call: TRBV6-5
clone_size: .
j_call: TRBJ2-5

cdr3_aa: CATQTGRLYGYTF
v_call: TRBV28
clone_size: many
j_call: TRBJ1-2